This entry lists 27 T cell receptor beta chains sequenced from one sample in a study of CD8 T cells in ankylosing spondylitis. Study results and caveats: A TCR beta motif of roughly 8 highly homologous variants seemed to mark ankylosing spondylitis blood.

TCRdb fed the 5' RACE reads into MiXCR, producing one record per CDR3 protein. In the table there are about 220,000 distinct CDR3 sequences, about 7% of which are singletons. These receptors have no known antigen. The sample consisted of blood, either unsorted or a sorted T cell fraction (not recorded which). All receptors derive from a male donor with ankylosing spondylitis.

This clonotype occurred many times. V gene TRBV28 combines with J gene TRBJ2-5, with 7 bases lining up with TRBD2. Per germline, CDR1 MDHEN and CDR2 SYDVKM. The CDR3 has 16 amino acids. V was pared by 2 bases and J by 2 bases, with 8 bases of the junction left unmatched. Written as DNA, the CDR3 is TGTGCCAGCAGTTTAAACCCAAGCGGGATACAAGAGACCCAGTACTTC. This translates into CASSLNPSGIQETQYF.

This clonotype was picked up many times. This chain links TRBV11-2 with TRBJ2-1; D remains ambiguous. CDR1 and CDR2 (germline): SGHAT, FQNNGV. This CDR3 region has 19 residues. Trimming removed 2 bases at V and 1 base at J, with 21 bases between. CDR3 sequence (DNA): TGTGCCAGCAGCTTACCCTCGGTGGTGGACCGCTGGTCCTACAATGAGCAGTTCTTC. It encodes CASSLPSVVDRWSYNEQFF.

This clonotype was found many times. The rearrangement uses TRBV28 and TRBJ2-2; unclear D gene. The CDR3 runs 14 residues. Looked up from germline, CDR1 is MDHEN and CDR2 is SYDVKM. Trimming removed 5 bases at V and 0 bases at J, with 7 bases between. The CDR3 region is CASSLTPNTGELFF. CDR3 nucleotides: TGTGCCAGCAGTCTTACTCCGAACACCGGGGAGCTGTTTTTT.

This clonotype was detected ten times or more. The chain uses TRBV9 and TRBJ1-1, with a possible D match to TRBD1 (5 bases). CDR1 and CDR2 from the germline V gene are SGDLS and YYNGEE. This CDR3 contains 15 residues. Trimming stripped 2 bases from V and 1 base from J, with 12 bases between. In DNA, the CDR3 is TGTGCCAGCAGCGTCTCCGGGACGACGAACACTGAAGCTTTCTTT. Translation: CASSVSGTTNTEAFF.

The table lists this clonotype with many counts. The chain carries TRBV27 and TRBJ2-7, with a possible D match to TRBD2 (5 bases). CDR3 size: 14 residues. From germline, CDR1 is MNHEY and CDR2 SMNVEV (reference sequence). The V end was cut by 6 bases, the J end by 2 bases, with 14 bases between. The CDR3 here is CASSSYGDTYEQYF. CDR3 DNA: TGTGCCAGCAGCAGCTACGGGGATACCTACGAGCAGTACTTC.

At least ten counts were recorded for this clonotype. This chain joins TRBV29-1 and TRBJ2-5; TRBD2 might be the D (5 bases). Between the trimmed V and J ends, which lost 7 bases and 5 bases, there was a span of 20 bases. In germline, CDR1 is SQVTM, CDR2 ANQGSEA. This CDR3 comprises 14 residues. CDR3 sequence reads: CSATPLTGGETQYF. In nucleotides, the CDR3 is TGCAGCGCAACACCTCTGACCGGCGGGGAGACCCAGTACTTC.

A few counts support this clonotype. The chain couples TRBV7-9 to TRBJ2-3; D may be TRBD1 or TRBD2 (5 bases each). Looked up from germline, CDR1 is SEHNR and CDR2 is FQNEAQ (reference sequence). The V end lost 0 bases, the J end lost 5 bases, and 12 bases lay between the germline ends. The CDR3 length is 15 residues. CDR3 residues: CASSLAVGDGDTQYF. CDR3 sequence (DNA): TGTGCCAGCAGCTTAGCAGTAGGGGACGGAGATACGCAGTATTTT. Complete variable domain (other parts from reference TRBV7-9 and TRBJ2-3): DTGVSQNPRHKITKRGQNVTFRCDPISEHNRLYWYRQTLGQGPEFLTYFQNEAQLEKSRLLSDRFSAERPKGSFSTLEIQRTEQGDSAMYLCASSLAVGDGDTQYFGPGTRLTVL.

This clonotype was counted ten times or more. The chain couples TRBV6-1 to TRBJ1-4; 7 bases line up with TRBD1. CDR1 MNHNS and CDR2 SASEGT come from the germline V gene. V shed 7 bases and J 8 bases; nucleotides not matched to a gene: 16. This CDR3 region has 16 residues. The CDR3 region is CASNRQGPFPREKLFF. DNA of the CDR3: TGTGCCAGCAACCGACAGGGCCCTTTTCCGAGGGAAAAACTGTTTTTT.

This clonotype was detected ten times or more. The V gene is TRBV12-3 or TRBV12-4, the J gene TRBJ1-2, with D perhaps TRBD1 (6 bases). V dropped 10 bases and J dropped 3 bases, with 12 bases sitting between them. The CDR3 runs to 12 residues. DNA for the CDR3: TGTGCCATAGGGGGGGTTCACTATGGCTACACCTTC. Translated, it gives CAIGGVHYGYTF.

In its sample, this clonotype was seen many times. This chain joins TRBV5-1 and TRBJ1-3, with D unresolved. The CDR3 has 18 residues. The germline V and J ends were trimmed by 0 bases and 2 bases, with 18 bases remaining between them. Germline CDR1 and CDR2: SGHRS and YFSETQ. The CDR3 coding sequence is TGCGCCAGCAGCTTGGTACCGGACTACGTATTGACTGGAAACACCATATATTTT. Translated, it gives CASSLVPDYVLTGNTIYF.

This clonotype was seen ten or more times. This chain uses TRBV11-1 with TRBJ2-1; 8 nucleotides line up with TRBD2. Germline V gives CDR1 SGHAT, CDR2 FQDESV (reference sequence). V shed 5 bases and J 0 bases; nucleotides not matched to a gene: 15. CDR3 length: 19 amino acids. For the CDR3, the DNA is TGTGCCAGCAGCCCCGAAGTGTCTAGCGGGCTTAGCTCCTACAATGAGCAGTTCTTC. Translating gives CASSPEVSSGLSSYNEQFF.

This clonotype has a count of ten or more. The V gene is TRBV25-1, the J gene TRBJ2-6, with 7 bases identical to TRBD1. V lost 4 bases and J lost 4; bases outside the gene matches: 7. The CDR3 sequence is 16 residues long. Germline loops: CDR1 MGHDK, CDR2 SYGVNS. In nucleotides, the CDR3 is TGTGCCAGCAGTGTGGGGACAGCTTGGGGGGCCAACGTCCTGACTTTC. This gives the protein CASSVGTAWGANVLTF.

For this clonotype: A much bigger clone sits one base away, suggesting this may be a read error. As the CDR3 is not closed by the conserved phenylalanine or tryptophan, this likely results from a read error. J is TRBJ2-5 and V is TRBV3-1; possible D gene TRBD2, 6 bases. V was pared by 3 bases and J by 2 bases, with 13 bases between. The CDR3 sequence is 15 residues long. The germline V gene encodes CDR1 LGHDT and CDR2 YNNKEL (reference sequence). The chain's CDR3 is CASSQDRTIQETQYL. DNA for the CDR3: TGTGCCAGCAGCCAGGACCGGACTATTCAAGAGACCCAGTACTTA.

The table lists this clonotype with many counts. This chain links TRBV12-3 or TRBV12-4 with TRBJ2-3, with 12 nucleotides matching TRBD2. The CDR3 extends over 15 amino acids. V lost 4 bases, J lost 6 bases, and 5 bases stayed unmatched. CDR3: CASSSLAGGHDTQYF. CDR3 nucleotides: TGTGCCAGCAGTTCCCTAGCGGGGGGGCACGATACGCAGTATTTT.

The CDR3 coding sequence is TGTGCCAGCAGTTTAGTGCTTGGTACAGATACGCAGTATTTT. Translating gives CASSLVLGTDTQYF. V usage is TRBV27 and J usage is TRBJ2-3; D remains ambiguous. Germline values: CDR1 MNHEY, CDR2 SMNVEV (reference sequence). This CDR3 contains 14 residues. Trimming pared 2 bases from V and 3 bases from J, leaving 9 bases between.

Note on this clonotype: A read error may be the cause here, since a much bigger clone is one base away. For the CDR3, the DNA is TGTGCCGGCAGTTACGTACAGGGGGCAGAAGCTTTCTTT. This translates into CAGSYVQGAEAFF. The chain combines TRBV6-5 with TRBJ1-1, with TRBD1 matching 9 bases. CDR3 length: 13 residues. CDR1 and CDR2 from the germline V gene are MNHEY and SVGAGI.

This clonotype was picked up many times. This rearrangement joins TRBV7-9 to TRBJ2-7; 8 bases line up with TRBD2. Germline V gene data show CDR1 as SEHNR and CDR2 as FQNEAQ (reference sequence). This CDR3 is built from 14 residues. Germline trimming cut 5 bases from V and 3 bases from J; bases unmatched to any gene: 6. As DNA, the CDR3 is TGTGCCAGCAGCCGGACTAGCCGTGTCTACGAGCAGTACTTC. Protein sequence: CASSRTSRVYEQYF.

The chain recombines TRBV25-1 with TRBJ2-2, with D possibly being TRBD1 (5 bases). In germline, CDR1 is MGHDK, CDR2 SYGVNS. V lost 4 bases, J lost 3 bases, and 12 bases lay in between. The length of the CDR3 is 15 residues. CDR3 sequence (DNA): TGTGCCAGCAGTGGGGTAGGGGTGGACACCGGGGAGCTGTTTTTT. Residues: CASSGVGVDTGELFF.

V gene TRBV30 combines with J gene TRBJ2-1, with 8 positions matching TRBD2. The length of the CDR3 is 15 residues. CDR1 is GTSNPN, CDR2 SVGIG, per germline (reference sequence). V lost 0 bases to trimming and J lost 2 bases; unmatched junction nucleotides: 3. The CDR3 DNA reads TGTGCCTGGAGTGTAACTAGCGGAGCCTACAATGAGCAGTTCTTC. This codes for CAWSVTSGAYNEQFF. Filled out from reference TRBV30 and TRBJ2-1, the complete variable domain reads SQTIHQWPATLVQPVGSPLSLECTVEGTSNPNLYWYRQAAGRGLQLLFYSVGIGQISSEVPQNLSASRPQDRQFILSSKKLLLSDSGFYLCAWSVTSGAYNEQFFGPGTRLTVL.

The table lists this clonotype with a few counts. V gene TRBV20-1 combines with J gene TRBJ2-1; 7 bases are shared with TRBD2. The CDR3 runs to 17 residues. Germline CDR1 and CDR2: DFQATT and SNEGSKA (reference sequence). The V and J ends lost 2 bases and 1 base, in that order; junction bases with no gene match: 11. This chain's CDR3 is CSARSTSLLGSYNEQFF. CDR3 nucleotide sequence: TGCAGTGCTAGATCGACTAGCCTTCTAGGATCCTACAATGAGCAGTTCTTC.

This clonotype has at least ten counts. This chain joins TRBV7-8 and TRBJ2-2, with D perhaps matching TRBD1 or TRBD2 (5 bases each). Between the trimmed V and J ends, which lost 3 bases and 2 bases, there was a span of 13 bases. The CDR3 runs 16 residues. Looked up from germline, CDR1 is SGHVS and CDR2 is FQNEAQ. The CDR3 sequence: CASSLFGTTNTGELFF. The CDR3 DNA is TGTGCCAGCAGCTTGTTTGGGACCACAAACACCGGGGAGCTGTTTTTT. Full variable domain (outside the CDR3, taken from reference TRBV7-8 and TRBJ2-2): GAGVSQSPRYKVAKRGQDVALRCDPISGHVSLFWYQQALGQGPEFLTYFQNEAQLDKSGLPSDRFFAERPEGSVSTLKIQRTQQEDSAVYLCASSLFGTTNTGELFFGEGSRLTVL.

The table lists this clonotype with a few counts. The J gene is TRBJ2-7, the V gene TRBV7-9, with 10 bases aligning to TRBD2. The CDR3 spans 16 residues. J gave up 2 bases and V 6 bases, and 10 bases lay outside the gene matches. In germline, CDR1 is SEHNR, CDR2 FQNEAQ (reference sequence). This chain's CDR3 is CASSAGTSVPAYEQYF. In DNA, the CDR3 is TGTGCCAGCAGTGCCGGGACTAGCGTTCCTGCCTACGAGCAGTACTTC.

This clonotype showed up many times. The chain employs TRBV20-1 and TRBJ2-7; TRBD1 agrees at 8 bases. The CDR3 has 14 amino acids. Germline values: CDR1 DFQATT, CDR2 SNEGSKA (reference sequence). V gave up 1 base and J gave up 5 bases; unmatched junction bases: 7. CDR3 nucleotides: TGCAGTGCTAGAGTTCGGGACAGGCTGAACGAGCAGTACTTC. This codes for CSARVRDRLNEQYF.

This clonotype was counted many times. Here the CDR3 DNA reads TGTGCCAGCAGCCCGACAACTCAGGAGTCTGGCTACACCTTC. Translated, it gives CASSPTTQESGYTF. The J gene is TRBJ1-2, the V gene TRBV25-1; no reliable D call. The CDR3 runs 14 residues. Trimming cost V 6 bases and J 7 bases, with 18 bases left between them. The germline V gene has CDR1 MGHDK and CDR2 SYGVNS.

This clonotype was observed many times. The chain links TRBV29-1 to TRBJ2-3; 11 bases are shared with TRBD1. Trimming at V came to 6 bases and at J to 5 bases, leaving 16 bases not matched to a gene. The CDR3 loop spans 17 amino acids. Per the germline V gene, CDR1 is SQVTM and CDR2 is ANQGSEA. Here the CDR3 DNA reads TGCAGCGTCGAATTATTCCGGGACAGGGGGAGAGTAGATACGCAGTATTTT. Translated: CSVELFRDRGRVDTQYF.

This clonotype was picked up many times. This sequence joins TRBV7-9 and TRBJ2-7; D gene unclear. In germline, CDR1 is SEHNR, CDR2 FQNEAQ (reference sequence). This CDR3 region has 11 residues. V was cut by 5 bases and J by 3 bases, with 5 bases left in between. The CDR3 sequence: CASSKGYEQYF. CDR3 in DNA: TGTGCCAGCAGCAAGGGCTACGAGCAGTACTTC.

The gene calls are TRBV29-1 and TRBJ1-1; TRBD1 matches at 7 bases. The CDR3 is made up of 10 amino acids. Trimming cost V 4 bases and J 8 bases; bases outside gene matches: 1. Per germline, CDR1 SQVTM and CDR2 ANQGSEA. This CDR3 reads CSVADREAFF. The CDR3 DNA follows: TGCAGCGTTGCGGACAGGGAAGCTTTCTTT.